This is a list of T cell receptor beta chains from one sample in a study of shared clonotypes between healthy human individuals. Profiling relied on immunoSEQ multiplex PCR, and the TCRdb table lists in-frame clones only, not all of them. Among about a million clones, 70% to 85% were seen once, and the ten largest hold 0.89%. The specimen sequenced was memory CD4+ T cells from PBMCs. The receptor source for this set is a man between 18 and 35 years old in good health. Some clones in this sample may be carry-over from other donors' samples. Each CDR3 is given with its conserved first and last residue. A D gene is named only where the DNA matches it firmly. Clone size is not always given. Where it is, it says once, few, many or a class for expanded clones.

v_call: TRBV7-2
clone_size: NA
j_call: TRBJ2-3
d_call: NA
cdr3_nt: TGTGCCAGCAGCTTCAGCGGGCTCACAGATACGCAGTATTTT
cdr3_aa: CASSFSGLTDTQYF

v_call: TRBV30
clone_size: NA
j_call: TRBJ2-2
d_call: TRBD2
cdr3_nt: TGTGCCTGGAGGCCCGGACTAGCGGGGACCGGGGAGCTGTTTTTT
cdr3_aa: CAWRPGLAGTGELFF

v_call: TRBV7-6
clone_size: NA
j_call: TRBJ2-1
d_call: TRBD2
cdr3_nt: TGTGCCAGCAGCTTAGCGGGGCTAGCGGGGTACAATGAGCAGTTCTTC
cdr3_aa: CASSLAGLAGYNEQFF

v_call: TRBV28
clone_size: NA
j_call: TRBJ1-2
d_call: TRBD1
cdr3_nt: TGTGCCAGCAGAGTTGGCGGGACAGGGTATAGTGGCTACACCTTC
cdr3_aa: CASRVGGTGYSGYTF

v_call: TRBV27
clone_size: NA
j_call: TRBJ1-2
d_call: NA
cdr3_nt: TGTGCCAGCAGGCGAACGGGGGACTATGGCTACACCTTC
cdr3_aa: CASRRTGDYGYTF

v_call: TRBV7-9
clone_size: NA
j_call: TRBJ2-5
d_call: TRBD2
cdr3_nt: TGTGCCAGCAGCCCACGAGACCTTAGCGGGTCCGGAGAGACCCAGTACTTC
cdr3_aa: CASSPRDLSGSGETQYF

v_call: TRBV19
clone_size: NA
j_call: TRBJ2-1
d_call: TRBD2
cdr3_nt: TGTGCCAGTAGTACTAGCGGGAGAGGCGATGAGCAGTTCTTC
cdr3_aa: CASSTSGRGDEQFF

v_call: TRBV5-3
clone_size: few
j_call: TRBJ2-1
d_call: NA
cdr3_nt: TGTGCCAGAAGCTCGGGACTCTATAATGAGCAGTTCTTC
cdr3_aa: CARSSGLYNEQFF

v_call: TRBV29-1
clone_size: NA
j_call: TRBJ2-3
d_call: TRBD2
cdr3_nt: TGCAGCGTTGAAAATATTGCGGGAGCGGGGATTACAGATACGCAGTATTTT
cdr3_aa: CSVENIAGAGITDTQYF

v_call: TRBV28
clone_size: NA
j_call: TRBJ2-7
d_call: TRBD1
cdr3_nt: TGTGCCAGCAATGTTCGGACAGGGGGCATCTACGAGCAGTACTTC
cdr3_aa: CASNVRTGGIYEQYF

v_call: TRBV2
clone_size: NA
j_call: TRBJ2-5
d_call: TRBD1
cdr3_nt: TGTGCCAGCAGTGGAGATGGACAGGGAGAGACCCAGTACTTC
cdr3_aa: CASSGDGQGETQYF

v_call: TRBV7-2
clone_size: NA
j_call: TRBJ2-3
d_call: NA
cdr3_nt: TGTGCCAGCAGGGGAGGAAGGGGGCCCCAGAGCACAGATACGCAGTATTTT
cdr3_aa: CASRGGRGPQSTDTQYF

v_call: TRBV19
clone_size: NA
j_call: TRBJ1-5
d_call: NA
cdr3_nt: TGTGCCAGTAGTTCTCTAGGACAACTCAATCAGCCCCAGCATTTT
cdr3_aa: CASSSLGQLNQPQHF

v_call: TRBV18
clone_size: NA
j_call: TRBJ1-2
d_call: NA
cdr3_nt: TGTGCCAGCTCACCAGCGACAGGACTCGGTGGCTACACCTTC
cdr3_aa: CASSPATGLGGYTF

v_call: TRBV5-1
clone_size: NA
j_call: TRBJ2-5
d_call: TRBD1
cdr3_nt: TGCGCCAGCAGCGGGGAAGGACAGGGAACGGAGACCCAGTACTTC
cdr3_aa: CASSGEGQGTETQYF

v_call: TRBV5-5
clone_size: NA
j_call: TRBJ1-1
d_call: NA
cdr3_nt: TGTGCCAGCAGCCCTAGTCCCGACCGTGCGAACACTGAAGCTTTCTTT
cdr3_aa: CASSPSPDRANTEAFF

v_call: TRBV7-9
clone_size: few
j_call: TRBJ1-3
d_call: NA
cdr3_nt: TGTGCCAGCAGCTTACGGCCGGTGGGGAGATCCTCTGGAAACACCATATATTTT
cdr3_aa: CASSLRPVGRSSGNTIYF

v_call: TRBV5-4
clone_size: few
j_call: TRBJ2-1
d_call: TRBD2
cdr3_nt: TGTGCCAGCAGCTCCCGGCGGGAGAGCGGCAATGAGCAGTTCTTC
cdr3_aa: CASSSRRESGNEQFF

v_call: TRBV11-2
clone_size: NA
j_call: TRBJ1-1
d_call: TRBD1
cdr3_nt: TGTGCCAGCAGCTTGCGTGGGACAGGTATGAACACTGAAGCTTTCTTT
cdr3_aa: CASSLRGTGMNTEAFF

v_call: TRBV18
clone_size: NA
j_call: TRBJ2-7
d_call: NA
cdr3_nt: TGTGCCAGCTCACAGGGGACCTACGAGCAGTACTTC
cdr3_aa: CASSQGTYEQYF

v_call: TRBV5-1
clone_size: NA
j_call: TRBJ1-5
d_call: TRBD1
cdr3_nt: TGCGCCAGCAGCTTCTCCGGGACAGGGAATCAGCCCCAGCATTTT
cdr3_aa: CASSFSGTGNQPQHF

v_call: TRBV9
clone_size: NA
j_call: TRBJ2-2
d_call: TRBD2
cdr3_nt: TGTGCCAGCAGCGATGGGACTAGCGAATCCGGGGAGCTGTTTTTT
cdr3_aa: CASSDGTSESGELFF

v_call: TRBV6-5
clone_size: once
j_call: TRBJ2-7
d_call: NA
cdr3_nt: TGTGCCAGCAGTTACTCGACGGGTACCTACGAGCAGTACTTC
cdr3_aa: CASSYSTGTYEQYF

v_call: TRBV5-1
clone_size: NA
j_call: TRBJ2-3
d_call: TRBD2
cdr3_nt: TGCGCCAGCACCCCGGGTAGCGGGGGTGGGGATACGCAGTATTTT
cdr3_aa: CASTPGSGGGDTQYF

v_call: TRBV5-1
clone_size: NA
j_call: TRBJ2-3
d_call: TRBD1
cdr3_nt: TGCGCCAGCAGCTTGGGGGGACAGGGTTCAGATACGCAGTATTTT
cdr3_aa: CASSLGGQGSDTQYF

v_call: TRBV7-2
clone_size: NA
j_call: TRBJ1-5
d_call: NA
cdr3_nt: TGTGCCACCACGAGGGAGGGCAATCAGCCCCAGCATTTT
cdr3_aa: CATTREGNQPQHF

v_call: TRBV28
clone_size: NA
j_call: TRBJ2-5
d_call: TRBD2
cdr3_nt: TGTGCCAGCTCCAGCGGGGGGCGCGGCCAAGAGACCCAGTACTTC
cdr3_aa: CASSSGGRGQETQYF

v_call: TRBV14
clone_size: NA
j_call: TRBJ2-5
d_call: NA
cdr3_nt: TGTGCCAGCAGCCCGGGGGAGACCCAGTACTTC
cdr3_aa: CASSPGETQYF

v_call: TRBV5-1
clone_size: NA
j_call: TRBJ2-5
d_call: TRBD2
cdr3_nt: TGCGCCAGCAGCTTGGGACTAGCGTTACAAGAGACCCAGTACTTC
cdr3_aa: CASSLGLALQETQYF

v_call: TRBV7-2
clone_size: NA
j_call: TRBJ2-5
d_call: TRBD1
cdr3_nt: TGTGCCAGCAGCTATCAGACAGGGACGGAGACCCAGTACTTC
cdr3_aa: CASSYQTGTETQYF